A selection of T cell receptor beta chains follows, all from one sample in a study of blood T cell repertoires in COVID-19. Sequencing used immunoSEQ multiplex PCR; TCRdb keeps in-frame clones, though not all of them. The table has 70,000 or so clones, about three quarters seen once. Sequenced: peripheral blood. These receptors all come from a woman aged 70-85 years with acute or convalescent COVID-19. Both conserved end residues are part of each CDR3. A D gene is named only where the DNA matches it firmly. A row's size may be missing; if present it is once, few, many or a size class.

D,V,size,J,DNA,CDR3
NA,TRBV28,NA,TRBJ2-1,TGTGCCAGCAGTCCCGAGCCCCGCACTTACAATGAGCAGTTCTTC,CASSPEPRTYNEQFF
NA,TRBV19,once,TRBJ1-5,TGTGCCAGTAGTCCGGGTAAAGGACACCAACAGCCCCAGCATTTT,CASSPGKGHQQPQHF
TRBD1,TRBV10-3,few,TRBJ1-4,TGTGCCACAGGGACAGGGATTTTCTCAGGCGAAAAACTGTTTTTT,CATGTGIFSGEKLFF
NA,TRBV12-2,once,TRBJ1-2,TGTGCAAGTCGCTTAGCGGGCAGGGTACCTTATGGCTACACCTTC,CASRLAGRVPYGYTF
TRBD1,TRBV5-5,few,TRBJ1-2,TGTGCCAGCAGCTCTAAATTCCGGGACAGGGTATTGAAGTATGGCTACACCTTC,CASSSKFRDRVLKYGYTF
TRBD1,TRBV10-3,NA,TRBJ1-5,TGTGCCGTCGGGACAGACAATCAGCCCCAGCATTTT,CAVGTDNQPQHF
NA,TRBV9,NA,TRBJ2-1,TGTGCCAGCAGCCCAGCTGGGGCAAAGCAGTTCTTC,CASSPAGAKQFF
NA,TRBV7-6,NA,TRBJ2-5,TGTGCCAGCAGCAAGACAGAGCTGTACCAAGAGACCCAGTACTTC,CASSKTELYQETQYF
NA,TRBV27,NA,TRBJ2-2,TGTGCCAGCAGTTTACGGGGGGCAGGCACCGGGGAGCTGTTTTTT,CASSLRGAGTGELFF
NA,TRBV6-5,NA,TRBJ2-1,TGTGCCAGCAGCTCTACCCAACTAGCCGATGAGCAGTTCTTC,CASSSTQLADEQFF
TRBD1,TRBV5-4,NA,TRBJ1-2,TGTGCCAGCAGCTTGGTACAGGGGGCGAACTATGGCTACACCTTC,CASSLVQGANYGYTF
TRBD1,TRBV7-2,NA,TRBJ2-1,TGTGCCAGCAGCTTAGGGACAGGGTCCTACAATGAGCAGTTCTTC,CASSLGTGSYNEQFF
NA,TRBV7-2,NA,TRBJ1-6,TGTGCCAGCAGCTTTCGAGATAATTCACCCCTCCACTTT,CASSFRDNSPLHF
NA,TRBV30,NA,TRBJ1-3,TGTGCCTGGACAGGGGCTCCCTCTGGAAACACCATATATTTT,CAWTGAPSGNTIYF
TRBD1,TRBV5-6,NA,TRBJ1-5,TGTGCCAGCAGCCTGACAGGGGGCAGCCATCAGCCCCAGCATTTT,CASSLTGGSHQPQHF
NA,TRBV30,NA,TRBJ1-1,TGTGCCTGGGAGAGAGGTCCGGGAGAGGCTTTCTTT,CAWERGPGEAFF